Listed below are T cell receptor beta chains from one sample, sequenced in a study of blood T cell repertoires in COVID-19. Here immunoSEQ multiplex PCR was the method, and the copy in TCRdb shows in-frame clones only, minus some. The sample records about 51,000 clones, about 82% being singletons. The sequenced sample was peripheral blood. The receptors were sampled from a man at least 80 years old with active COVID-19. The CDR3 runs from the conserved cysteine through the conserved F or W.

V gene: TRBV6-5
CDR3 length: 15
CDR3 protein: CASSWTGLSGNTIYF

V gene: TRBV12-3/TRBV12-4
CDR3 length: 12
CDR3 protein: CASSYRVHEQYF

V gene: TRBV28
CDR3 length: 16
CDR3 protein: CASSSLAGGPSGELFF

V gene: TRBV2
CDR3 length: 15
CDR3 protein: CASSDKTSSYNEQFF

V gene: TRBV28
CDR3 length: 15
CDR3 protein: CASSETSGRPYEQYF

V gene: TRBV19
CDR3 length: 15
CDR3 protein: CASSSGTGVNTEAFF

V gene: TRBV5-1
CDR3 length: 15
CDR3 protein: CASTPRGQGGSPLHF

V gene: TRBV7-8
CDR3 length: 15
CDR3 protein: CASSFRWGAAYEQYF

V gene: TRBV5-8
CDR3 length: 15
CDR3 protein: CASSFSGIDTGELFF

V gene: TRBV6-5
CDR3 length: 13
CDR3 protein: CASRLQGVTEAFF

V gene: TRBV7-2
CDR3 length: 11
CDR3 protein: CASSFGDRADF

V gene: TRBV27
CDR3 length: 15
CDR3 protein: CASSLVTSGEDEQYF

V gene: TRBV5-6
CDR3 length: 12
CDR3 protein: CASSFLVSIQYF

V gene: TRBV18
CDR3 length: 15
CDR3 protein: CASSPGTGGSNEQFF

V gene: TRBV14
CDR3 length: 11
CDR3 protein: CASSRQEIQFF

V gene: TRBV3-1/TRBV3-2
CDR3 length: 12
CDR3 protein: CASSLGLAGQFF

V gene: TRBV6-2/TRBV6-3
CDR3 length: 13
CDR3 protein: CASSLGENTEAFF

V gene: TRBV5-3
CDR3 length: 16
CDR3 protein: CARSFPTQGNTGELFF

V gene: TRBV9
CDR3 length: 15
CDR3 protein: CASSPTGRRDSEQYF

V gene: TRBV2
CDR3 length: 11
CDR3 protein: CASASGNTIYF

V gene: TRBV7-3
CDR3 length: 13
CDR3 protein: CASSLTSRTEAFF

V gene: TRBV20-1
CDR3 length: 16
CDR3 protein: CSASDRTSGRLYEQFF

V gene: TRBV18
CDR3 length: 16
CDR3 protein: CASSPAGSGRVAGYTF

V gene: TRBV5-4
CDR3 length: 14
CDR3 protein: CASSPQGRPTEAFF

V gene: TRBV19
CDR3 length: 18
CDR3 protein: CASSIATSGSPGANVLTF

V gene: TRBV19
CDR3 length: 15
CDR3 protein: CASSMDSRLTGELFF

V gene: TRBV5-4
CDR3 length: 13
CDR3 protein: CASSLYGKETQYF

V gene: TRBV14
CDR3 length: 16
CDR3 protein: CASSQDLGVNTGELFF

V gene: TRBV2
CDR3 length: 14
CDR3 protein: CASNRAGSSYEQYF

V gene: TRBV7-2
CDR3 length: 18
CDR3 protein: CASSLAGGLQDSNTEAFF

V gene: TRBV15
CDR3 length: 17
CDR3 protein: CATSTTTSGRIYNEQFF

V gene: TRBV7-9
CDR3 length: 14
CDR3 protein: CATQGGAVTGELFF

V gene: TRBV27
CDR3 length: 18
CDR3 protein: CASSFGTSGDLRLYEQYF

V gene: TRBV30
CDR3 length: 16
CDR3 protein: CAWRPPVGLMNTEAFF

V gene: TRBV13
CDR3 length: 14
CDR3 protein: CASSLLAGEAEQYF

V gene: TRBV19
CDR3 length: 12
CDR3 protein: CASSSQGHGYTF

V gene: TRBV5-1
CDR3 length: 14
CDR3 protein: CASRRDTGGDGYTF

V gene: TRBV18
CDR3 length: 13
CDR3 protein: CASSPDSLYGYTF

V gene: TRBV7-2
CDR3 length: 13
CDR3 protein: CASSFSGNEKLFF

V gene: TRBV27
CDR3 length: 12
CDR3 protein: CASSPRGYGYTF

V gene: TRBV13
CDR3 length: 15
CDR3 protein: CASSPTGLSYNEQFF

V gene: TRBV6-5
CDR3 length: 13
CDR3 protein: CASSKAGAYEQYF

V gene: TRBV7-8
CDR3 length: 11
CDR3 protein: CASSLQETQYF

V gene: TRBV7-7
CDR3 length: 13
CDR3 protein: CASSSRTGDEQYF

V gene: TRBV19
CDR3 length: 17
CDR3 protein: CASSPGTGGRSSQPQHF